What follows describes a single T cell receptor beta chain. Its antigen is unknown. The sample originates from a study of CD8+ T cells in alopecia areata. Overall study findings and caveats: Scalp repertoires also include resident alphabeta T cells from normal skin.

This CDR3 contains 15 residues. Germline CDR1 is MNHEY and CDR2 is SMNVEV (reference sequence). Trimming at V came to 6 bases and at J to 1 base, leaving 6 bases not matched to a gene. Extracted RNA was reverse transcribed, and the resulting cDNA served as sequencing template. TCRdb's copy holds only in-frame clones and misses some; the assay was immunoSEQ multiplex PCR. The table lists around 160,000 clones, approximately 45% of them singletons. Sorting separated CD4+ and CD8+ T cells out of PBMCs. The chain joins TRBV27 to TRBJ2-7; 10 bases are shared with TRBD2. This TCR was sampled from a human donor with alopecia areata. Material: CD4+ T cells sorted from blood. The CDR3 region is CASRKLAGESYEQYF. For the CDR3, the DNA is TGTGCCAGCAGGAAGCTAGCGGGAGAGTCCTACGAGCAGTACTTC.